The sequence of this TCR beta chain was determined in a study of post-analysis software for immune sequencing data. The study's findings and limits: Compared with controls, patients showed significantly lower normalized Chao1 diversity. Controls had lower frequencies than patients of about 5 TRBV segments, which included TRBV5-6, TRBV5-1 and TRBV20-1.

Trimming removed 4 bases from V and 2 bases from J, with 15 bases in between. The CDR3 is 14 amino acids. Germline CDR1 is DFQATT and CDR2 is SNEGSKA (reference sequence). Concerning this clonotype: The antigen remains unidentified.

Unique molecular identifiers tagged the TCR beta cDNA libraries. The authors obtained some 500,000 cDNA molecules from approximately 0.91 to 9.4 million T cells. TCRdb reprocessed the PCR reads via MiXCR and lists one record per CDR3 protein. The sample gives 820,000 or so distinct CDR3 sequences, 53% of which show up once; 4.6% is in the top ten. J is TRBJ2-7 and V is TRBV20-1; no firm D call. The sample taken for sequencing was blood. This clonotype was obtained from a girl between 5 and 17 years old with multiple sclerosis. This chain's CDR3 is CSAKFGSYTYEQYF. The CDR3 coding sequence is TGCAGTGCTAAATTTGGTTCCTATACCTACGAGCAGTACTTC.